This T cell receptor beta chain was obtained from a study of beta chain features in type 1 diabetes (dated by TCRdb to the late 2010s). Concerning the study at large: Patients and healthy donors did not differ in mean age, gender distribution, total cell number or subset yield. Naive and central memory subsets were obtained from all 30 or so donors, but regulatory and stem cell-like memory subsets were isolated from only 8 patients and about eight healthy donors. The study compared the TCRB repertoires of sorted circulating CD4+ T cell subsets in recently diagnosed type 1 diabetes patients with those in matched healthy donors. A total of roughly 98,000,000 sorted cells were examined across all samples, and a strong correlation was observed between cell number per subset and RNA yield. The research as a whole found: Because the HLA sub-analyses included only small numbers of individuals, any influence of HLA type on TCRB rearrangement was left unresolved. Fewer insertions and more nucleotide deletions at VDJ recombination sites were observed in patients with type 1 diabetes, implying thymic rearrangement abnormalities. Because cDNA rather than genomic DNA was sequenced, highly expressing activated cells could have been over-represented, although no difference in activation and CD3 levels was found between groups. In all four CD4+ subsets, TCRB CDR3 length was moderately but significantly shorter in type 1 diabetes patients. The naive, central memory and regulatory TCRB repertoires appeared to resemble one another more closely among patients than among healthy donors. PCR may preferentially amplify shorter templates, but because patient and control samples were amplified and corrected together, any resulting skew would affect both groups equally.

To note about this clone: Its antigen is unknown. No base-level quality is on record; no much larger clone is a single base apart.

The entire isolated RNA was reverse transcribed using the High Capacity cDNA Reverse Transcription Kit, and thus expressed TCRB transcripts were sequenced. Naive, central memory and regulatory T cell samples underwent deep immunoSEQ sequencing, averaging around 3.6 million total reads per sample. After sorted cells were lysed in RLT buffer, RNA was extracted with DNase-treated RNeasy Micro or Mini kits, with the choice depending on cell number. To prevent cross-contamination, every cell subset was processed on its own, while patient and healthy donor samples were processed together. Using the immunoSEQ multiplex PCR, TCRB sequences were amplified from cDNA into 87-bp fragments spanning the CDR3 region. Sequencing of the amplicons was performed on the Illumina HiSeq platform. In the paper's pipeline: PCR bias was computationally corrected using synthetic template baselines, reads within Hamming distance 2 were collapsed, and singletons that could not be merged were discarded. By aligning reads against IMGT, V, D and J genes, CDR3 length, and insertions or deletions at six rearrangement sites were assigned. Within each subset, clonotype counts were normalized to sorted cell number, and only after that were true diversity and Gini coefficients computed with the tcR R package. The overlap coefficient, calculated on TCRB nucleotide sequences, was used to measure repertoire sharing. In TCRdb, the immuneACCESS table is reduced to in-frame sequences with V and J assigned. These tables do not hold every clone; where another copy was compared, an unresolved V gene accounts for under half, and the others remain unexplained. V, J and clone size reflect that table, while D and trimming were determined from the DNA. In this sample the table shows 20,000 to 30,000 clones, more than 60% of which occur a single time. The top ten constitute roughly 2% of the sample.

A single peripheral blood draw of approximately 120 mL on average was collected from each donor into heparinised tubes. A BD FACSAria II and a panel including CD45RO, CCR7, CD25, CD127, CD95 and CD27 were used to sort naive, central memory, regulatory and stem cell-like memory CD4+ T cells. Every sorted population had a purity above 95%. PBMCs were separated immediately by Lymphoprep density gradient centrifugation and were stained directly, without being cultured. So that batch effects would be minimized, each experiment stained and sorted samples in pairs, pairing one healthy donor with one patient. The CDR3 covers 14 residues, taking in both the cysteine and the phenylalanine. Only the CDR3 DNA stays, 42 bases, in frame from base 1. CDR1 MDHEN and CDR2 SYDVKM were looked up in the germline V gene. The V and J ends are trimmed by 5 bases and 4 bases, leaving 14 bases between them.

Specimen: Tregs from blood. Read against the paper, the sample's cell subset or site label means: regulatory CD4+ T cells. Recombination connected TRBV28 to TRBJ1-2; the best D guess is TRBD1, with 6 bases matching. The source is a woman between 40 and 55 years old in good health. The CDR3 loop reads CASSSPGQVYGYTF. The DNA sequence reads TGTGCCAGCAGTAGCCCGGGACAAGTCTATGGCTACACCTTC.